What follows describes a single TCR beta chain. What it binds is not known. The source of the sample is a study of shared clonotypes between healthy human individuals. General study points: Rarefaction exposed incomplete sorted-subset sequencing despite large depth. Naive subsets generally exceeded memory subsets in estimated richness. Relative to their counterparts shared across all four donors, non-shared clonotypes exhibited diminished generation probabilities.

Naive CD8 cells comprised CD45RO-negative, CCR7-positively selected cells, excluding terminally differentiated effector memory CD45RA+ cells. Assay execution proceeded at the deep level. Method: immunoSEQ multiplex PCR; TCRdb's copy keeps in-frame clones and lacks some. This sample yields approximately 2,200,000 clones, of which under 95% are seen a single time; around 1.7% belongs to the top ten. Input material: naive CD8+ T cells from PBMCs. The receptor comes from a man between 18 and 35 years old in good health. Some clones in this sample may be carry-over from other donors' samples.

CDR3 sequence: CASRDRGNYEQYF. CDR3 sequence (DNA): TGTGCCAGCAGGGACAGGGGAAACTACGAGCAGTACTTC. The rearrangement links TRBV2 to TRBJ2-7, with TRBD1 matching over 9 bases. After removal of 6 bases from V and 3 bases from J, the junction contained 3 bases not matched to a gene. Germline values: CDR1 SNHLY, CDR2 FYNNEI. CDR3 size: 13 residues.